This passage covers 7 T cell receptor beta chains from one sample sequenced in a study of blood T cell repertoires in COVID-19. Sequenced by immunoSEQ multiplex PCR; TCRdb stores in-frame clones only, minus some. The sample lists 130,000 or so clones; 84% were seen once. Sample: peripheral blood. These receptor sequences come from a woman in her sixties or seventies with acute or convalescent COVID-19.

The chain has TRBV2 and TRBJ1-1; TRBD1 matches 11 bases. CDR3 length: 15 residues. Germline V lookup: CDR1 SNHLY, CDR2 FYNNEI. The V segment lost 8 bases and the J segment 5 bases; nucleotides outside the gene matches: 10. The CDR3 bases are TGTGCCAGCCTAATATCCCGGGACAGGGGGACTGAAGCTTTCTTT. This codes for CASLISRDRGTEAFF.

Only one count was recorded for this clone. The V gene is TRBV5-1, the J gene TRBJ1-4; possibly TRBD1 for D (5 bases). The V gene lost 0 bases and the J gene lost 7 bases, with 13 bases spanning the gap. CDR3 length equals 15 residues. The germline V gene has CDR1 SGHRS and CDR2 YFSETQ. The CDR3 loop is CASSLGGYQFEKLFF. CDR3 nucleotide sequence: TGCGCCAGCAGCTTGGGGGGCTACCAGTTTGAAAAACTGTTTTTT. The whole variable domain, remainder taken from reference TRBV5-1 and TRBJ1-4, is KAGVTQTPRYLIKTRGQQVTLSCSPISGHRSVSWYQQTPGQGLQFLFEYFSETQRNKGNFPGRFSGRQFSNSRSEMNVSTLELGDSALYLCASSLGGYQFEKLFFGSGTQLSVL.

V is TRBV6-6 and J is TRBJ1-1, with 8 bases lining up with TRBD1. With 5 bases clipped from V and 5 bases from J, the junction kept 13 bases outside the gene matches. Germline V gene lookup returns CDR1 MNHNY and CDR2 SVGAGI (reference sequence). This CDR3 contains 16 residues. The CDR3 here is CASSTQGAERGTEAFF. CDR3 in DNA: TGTGCCAGCAGTACCCAGGGGGCCGAGAGGGGGACTGAAGCTTTCTTT.

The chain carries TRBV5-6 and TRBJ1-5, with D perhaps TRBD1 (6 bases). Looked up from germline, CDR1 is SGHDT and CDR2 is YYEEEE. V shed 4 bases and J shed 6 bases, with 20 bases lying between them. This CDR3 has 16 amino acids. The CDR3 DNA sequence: TGTGCCAGCAGCCCAATGACAGGTTTCTCCTCTCAGCCCCAGCATTTT. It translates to CASSPMTGFSSQPQHF.

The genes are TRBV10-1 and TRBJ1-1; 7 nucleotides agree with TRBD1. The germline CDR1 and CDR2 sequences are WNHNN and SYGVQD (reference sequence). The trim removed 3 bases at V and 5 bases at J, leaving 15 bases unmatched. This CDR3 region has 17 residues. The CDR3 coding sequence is TGCGCCAGCAGTGAACGGGCCGACAGGGTTCGCAGGACTGAAGCTTTCTTT. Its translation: CASSERADRVRRTEAFF.

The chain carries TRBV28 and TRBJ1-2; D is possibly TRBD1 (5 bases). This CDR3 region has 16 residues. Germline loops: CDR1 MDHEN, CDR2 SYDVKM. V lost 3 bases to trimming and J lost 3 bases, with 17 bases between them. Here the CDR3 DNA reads TGTGCCAGCAGTTTGTATTCGGGGGGATCTGACTATGGCTACACCTTC. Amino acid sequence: CASSLYSGGSDYGYTF.

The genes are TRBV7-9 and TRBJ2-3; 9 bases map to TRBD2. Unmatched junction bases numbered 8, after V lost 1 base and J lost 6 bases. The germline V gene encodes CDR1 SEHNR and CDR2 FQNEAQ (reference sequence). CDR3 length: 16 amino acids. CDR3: CASSLGPAGGGDTQYF. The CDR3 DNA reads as TGTGCCAGCAGCTTAGGCCCAGCGGGGGGAGGGGATACGCAGTATTTT.